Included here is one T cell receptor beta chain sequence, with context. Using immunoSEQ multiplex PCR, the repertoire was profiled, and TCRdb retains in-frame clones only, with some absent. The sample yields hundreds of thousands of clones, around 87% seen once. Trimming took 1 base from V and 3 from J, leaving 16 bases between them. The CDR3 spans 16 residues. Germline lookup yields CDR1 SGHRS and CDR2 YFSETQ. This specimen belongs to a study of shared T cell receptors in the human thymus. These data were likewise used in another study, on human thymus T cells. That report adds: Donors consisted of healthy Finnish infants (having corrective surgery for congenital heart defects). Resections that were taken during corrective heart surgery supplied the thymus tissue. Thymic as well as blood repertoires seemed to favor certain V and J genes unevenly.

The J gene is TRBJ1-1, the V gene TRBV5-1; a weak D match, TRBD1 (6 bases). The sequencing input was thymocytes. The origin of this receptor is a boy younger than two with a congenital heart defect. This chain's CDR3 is CASSLILKGVHTEAFF. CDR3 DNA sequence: TGCGCCAGCAGCTTGATCTTGAAGGGGGTGCACACTGAAGCTTTCTTT.